This T cell receptor (beta chain) appears in the sequencing data of a study of cytomegalovirus exposure and HLA in healthy donors listed by TCRdb under 2017. Turning to the overall study: An earlier analysis of some 600 of the donors reported about 260 Gb of sequence data and 117 million unique TCR beta sequences obtained from approximately 180 million T cells. Class I and class II HLA loci were covered by the typing at four-digit resolution. In an earlier analysis of roughly 540 of the donors, high-throughput TCR beta sequencing was used to judge whether each TCR beta V gene segment behaved as functional or pseudogenic. An early release covering about 600 HLA-typed donors comprised approximately 290 gigabases of sequencing data and about 90 million unique TCR sequences. Because of strong linkage in the cohort, five DR-DQ haplotypes were treated as single units for association and clustering. To predict cytomegalovirus infection status, the study combined high-throughput TCR immunosequencing, statistical association of individual TCRs with disease status, and machine learning. Rather than using new phenotypic data, the later analysis identified candidate immune exposures from TCR beta sequences and from how often those sequences occurred across donors. The aim of the study was to test whether cataloging public T cell receptors could identify signatures of past pathogen exposure. Among some 400 genotyped donors of the cohort, an average of around 250,000 unique TCR beta nucleotide sequences was sequenced per donor, of which about 19% were non-productive. In a later analysis, previously published TCR beta repertoires from 670 or so donors were re-analyzed and high-resolution HLA genotyping was added so that TCR occurrence patterns could be studied. Of the roughly 400 genotyped donors, 75% to 85% were placed in the genetic ancestry cluster associated with self-reported Caucasian donors. Genome-wide SNP genotypes for about 65% of the 666 donors were used in a later genetic analysis, which treated that subset as a discovery cohort. In addition to the first cohort of approximately 650 subjects, a separate validation cohort of 130 or so different subjects was used. Donor age, sex, ethnicity and CMV serostatus were compiled alongside the repertoire data. Typing coverage varied by locus: about 629-630 donors for A, B, C, DRB1 and DQB1; roughly 500 for DQA1; more than 600 for DPA1; under 490 for DPB1. The study used immunosequencing to profile the T cell repertoires of several hundred subjects and linked those repertoires to cytomegalovirus serostatus. Every repertoire in the discovery cohort had been generated on one and the same sequencing platform.

In total, roughly 670 healthy bone marrow donors made up the cohort. All cohort members were sampled while nominally healthy, although unrecorded immune exposures were likely present. The donor was CMV seropositive and belonged to the group of 250 to 350 seropositive cohort members. Every donor gave a peripheral blood sample, and the peripheral blood mononuclear cells from that sample were used for TCR beta sequencing. Genomic DNA extraction from the blood cell samples was performed with the Qiagen DNeasy Blood Extraction Kit. Receptors were amplified or captured by the immunoSEQ multiplex PCR assay. For the multiplex PCR, a mixture combining 60 forward primers for TCR Vbeta segments and 13 reverse primers for TCR Jbeta segments was used. The CDR3 region of rearranged TCR beta genes was amplified from genomic DNA with a multiplex PCR assay. The Illumina HiSeq System was used to sequence the amplified TCR beta libraries as 87-base-pair reads. In the source study's methods: A later analysis tallied 75 million to 85 million unique TCR beta chains across the 700 or so repertoires, and some 10 million of those chains were shared by two or more donors. Raw reads were error-corrected and collapsed into unique sequences with a nearest-neighbor algorithm that merged closely related sequences to remove PCR and sequencing errors. V, D and J gene segments were assigned by aligning CDR3 sequences to IMGT reference sequences. Each retained sequence needed at least a six-nucleotide match to both a V gene segment and a J gene segment. Rearrangements were called productive when the CDR3 lacked stop codons and stayed in frame with V and J; all others were non-productive. CDR3 was defined by IMGT convention, running from the second conserved V-encoded cysteine to the conserved J-encoded phenylalanine. In an earlier analysis of approximately 590 of the donors, sequences lacking an unambiguous match to a single V gene segment were excluded. An earlier analysis of under 750 of the donors called V segments functional above 56.7% productive rearrangements and segregating when the between-donor standard deviation exceeded 5%. To diagnose cytomegalovirus status from the catalog of TCR beta chain sequences, a statistical classification framework was built. In a later analysis, V and J genes were assigned by comparing TCR nucleotide sequences against IMGT/GENE-DB human TR gene sequences. Using the TCRdist pipeline, a later analysis assigned CDR3 sequences along with most-parsimonious VDJ recombination scenarios. A later analysis defined each TCR beta chain by its CDR3 amino acid sequence plus V-gene family, and excluded reads lacking a unique V-gene family. To address suspected cross-contamination and a sequencing artifact, a later analysis removed a few hundred highly shared, low-generation-probability nucleotide sequences. In a later analysis, a clonal expansion index for each public chain was calculated from normalized within-repertoire ranks of inferred template counts. A later analysis computed generation probabilities with a VDJ recombination model fitted to out-of-frame rearrangements, and checked the results against IGoR. A later analysis scored TCR-TCR, TCR-HLA and TCR-CMV co-occurrence with hypergeometric tests, applying a repertoire-size bias correction to TCR pairs. A later analysis estimated false discovery rates by permuting HLA or CMV assignments 20 times. In a later analysis, co-occurring TCRs were grouped with DBSCAN, and TCRdist sequence similarity was added when clustering was performed within HLA-allele-positive subsets. Co-occurrence clustering excluded repertoires with fewer than 30,000 or more than 120,000 public chains, plus five with anomalous nucleotide sharing. The immuneACCESS repertoire file appears here via TCRdb, limited to in-frame rearrangements. These files lack a portion of the clones; in checked studies, under half of the deficit traces to unresolved V genes, and the cause of the others is not known. The V and J calls and the clone size are those of that table, but D and trimming were determined from the DNA. The sample yields some 150,000 clones; 79% were counted once. Roughly 6% of the sample rests with the top ten.

Counted from cysteine to phenylalanine, this CDR3 has 14 amino acids. The entry retains the CDR3 DNA only, 42 bases that are in frame from base 1. Reading the germline V gene gives CDR1 SGHRS and CDR2 YFSETQ. V lost 3 bases and J lost 5 bases, and the count of bases not matched to a germline gene is 6. Broader findings and caveats from the paper: Presence/absence analyses assumed roughly uniform sequencing depth across donors, an assumption that may not hold. Some IMGT-functional V segments, including TRBV6-2 and TRBV6-3, could not be distinguished by the 87-base-pair reads and were therefore excluded. The cohort was sequenced for TCR beta chains only, and without alpha or paired-chain data the features that could be detected were limited. It was suggested by the authors that the approach could potentially be generalized to other disease states and immunological phenotypes. A cluster of highly shared sequence variants was judged likely to be a technical artifact of the sequencing pipeline. Strong co-occurrence of HLA alleles, especially DR and DQ, made assigning TCR associations to individual alleles difficult. Most TCR sequences were observed very rarely across donors, whereas some public TCRs were present in many individuals. A further reported finding was that TCR beta sequences accurately predicted the HLA-A and HLA-B alleles for most subjects in the first cohort. According to a later analysis, parvovirus B19, influenza, CMV and Epstein-Barr virus appeared linked to several top co-occurrence clusters. Three of the identified cytomegalovirus-associated TCR beta chains were confirmed in vitro to be specific for cytomegalovirus antigens. In an earlier analysis of around 500 of the donors, most TCR beta V segments appeared in productive rearrangements about 90% or about 30% of the time, broadly matching IMGT annotations. In a later analysis, TCR association rates were found to vary across HLA loci, with the most associated TCRs seen for DRB1 alleles and the fewest for HLA-C alleles. The classifier was reported to diagnose cytomegalovirus status with high specificity and sensitivity in both the original cohort and the validation cohort. Compared with equally common non-associated chains, HLA-associated TCR beta chains in a later analysis were more clonally expanded and had lower generation probabilities. Because HLA typing was missing for some donors at each locus, association tests included only the typed subset. In a later genetic analysis, fewer N-insertions in productive TCRs were reported among donors in an Asian-associated ancestry cluster than the roughly 710-donor mean. CMV serostatus was the only immune exposure information available for the cohort. V-gene and J-gene trimming of TCR beta chains was associated with a missense DCLRE1C variant in a later genetic analysis, and the association was replicated in an independent cohort. Linkage disequilibrium might explain the correlated functional status among segregating V segments, but an unknown experimental factor could not be excluded. Because counts were too low, some 17 rarely observed V segments, including chromosome 9 orphons, were excluded from the earlier analysis of 587 of the donors. A total of roughly 160 TCR beta chains were listed by the study as associated with cytomegalovirus. According to a later analysis, most CMV-associated TCR beta chains appeared to be HLA-restricted, and the HLA associations seemed to be driven largely by CMV exposure. Specific HLA alleles were associated with 15,000 to 20,000 TCR beta sequences at a false discovery rate of 0.05 in a later analysis.

In regard to this clone: What this receptor recognizes is not known. No much larger clone is present one base from it, and per-base qualities are unavailable.

The source material was PBMCs. The rearrangement combines TRBV5-1 with TRBJ2-5; 8 bases in the junction line up with TRBD2. This TCR derives from a man between 45 and 60 years old in good health and CMV-seropositive. In nucleotides, the sequence is TGCGCCAGCAGCTCTGCGGGAGGAGACGAGACCCAGTACTTC. This gives the protein CASSSAGGDETQYF. Outside the CDR3, residues come from the reference TRBV5-1 and TRBJ2-5 proteins, so the full variable domain is: KAGVTQTPRYLIKTRGQQVTLSCSPISGHRSVSWYQQTPGQGLQFLFEYFSETQRNKGNFPGRFSGRQFSNSRSEMNVSTLELGDSALYLCASSSAGGDETQYFGPGTRLLVL.